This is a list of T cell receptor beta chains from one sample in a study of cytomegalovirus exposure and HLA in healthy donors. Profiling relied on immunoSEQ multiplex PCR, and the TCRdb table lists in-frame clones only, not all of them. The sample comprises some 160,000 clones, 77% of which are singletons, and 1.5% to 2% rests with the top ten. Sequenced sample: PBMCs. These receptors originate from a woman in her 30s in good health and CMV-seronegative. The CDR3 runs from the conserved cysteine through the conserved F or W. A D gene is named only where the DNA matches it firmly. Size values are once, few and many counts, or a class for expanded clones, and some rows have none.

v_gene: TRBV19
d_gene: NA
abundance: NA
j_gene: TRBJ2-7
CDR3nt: TGTGCCAGTAGACCCGAGGGGCGGGGTACAGTCGAGCAGTACTTC
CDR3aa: CASRPEGRGTVEQYF

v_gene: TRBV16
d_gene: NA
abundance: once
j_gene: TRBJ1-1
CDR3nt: TGTGCCAGCAGCCAGTCGCGGAACACTGAAGCTTTCTTT
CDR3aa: CASSQSRNTEAFF

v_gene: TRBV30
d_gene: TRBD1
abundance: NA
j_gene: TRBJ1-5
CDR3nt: TGTGCCTGGAGTGTTGGGGACAGGGGGGGTGGGCCCCAGCATTTT
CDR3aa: CAWSVGDRGGGPQHF

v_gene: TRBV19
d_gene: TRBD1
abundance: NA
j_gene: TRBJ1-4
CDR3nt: TGTGCCAGTAGTCCGCGGACAGGGGGAAATGAAAAACTGTTTTTT
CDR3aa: CASSPRTGGNEKLFF

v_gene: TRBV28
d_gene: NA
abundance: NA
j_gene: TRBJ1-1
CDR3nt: TGTGCCAGCAGTTTAGGAGTGGGACAAATTACAACTGAAGCTTTCTTT
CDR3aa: CASSLGVGQITTEAFF

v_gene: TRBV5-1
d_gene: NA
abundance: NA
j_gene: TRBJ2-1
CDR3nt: TGCGCCAGCAGCTTGGCGCGGCAGAGCTCCTACAATGAGCAGTTCTTC
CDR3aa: CASSLARQSSYNEQFF

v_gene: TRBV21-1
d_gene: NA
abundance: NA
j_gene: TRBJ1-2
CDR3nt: TGTGCCAGCAGCCCATGGGACAGCTATGGCTACACCTTC
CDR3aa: CASSPWDSYGYTF

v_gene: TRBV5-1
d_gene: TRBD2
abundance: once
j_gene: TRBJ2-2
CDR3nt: TGCGCCAGCAGCCCCCCGGGACTAGCGGGGTTTAACACCGGGGAGCTGTTTTTT
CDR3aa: CASSPPGLAGFNTGELFF

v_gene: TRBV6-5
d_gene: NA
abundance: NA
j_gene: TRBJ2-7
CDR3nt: TGTGCCAGTCCGCCCAAGACAGGAGGTCTCTACGAGCAGTACTTC
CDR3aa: CASPPKTGGLYEQYF

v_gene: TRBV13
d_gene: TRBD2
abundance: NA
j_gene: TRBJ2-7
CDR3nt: TGTGCCAGCAGCCCCCGGACTAGCGGAAGCGAGCAGTACTTC
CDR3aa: CASSPRTSGSEQYF

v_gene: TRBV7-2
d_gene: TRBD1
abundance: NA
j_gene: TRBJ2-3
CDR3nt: TGTGCCAGCATCCAACAATCCCCAGGGGGCTTCACAGATACGCAGTATTTT
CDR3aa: CASIQQSPGGFTDTQYF

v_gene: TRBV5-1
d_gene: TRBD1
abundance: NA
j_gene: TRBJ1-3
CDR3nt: TGCGCCAGCAGGATCGGACCCGGGACAGATGGAAACACCATATATTTT
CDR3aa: CASRIGPGTDGNTIYF

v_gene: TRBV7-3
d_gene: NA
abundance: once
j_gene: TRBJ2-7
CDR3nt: TGTGCCAGCAGCAAAAGGCACAGGGAGCAGACTTGCTACGAGCAGTACTTC
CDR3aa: CASSKRHREQTCYEQYF

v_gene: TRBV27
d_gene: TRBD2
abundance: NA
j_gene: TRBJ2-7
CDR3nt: TGTGCCAGCAGTTGGGGTAGCGGGAGAAGGAGCTACGAGCAGTACTTC
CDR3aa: CASSWGSGRRSYEQYF

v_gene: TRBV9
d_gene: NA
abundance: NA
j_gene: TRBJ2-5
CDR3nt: TGTGCCAGCAGCGTAGATACTCAGGGAGGCTTGGAGACCCAGTACTTC
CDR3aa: CASSVDTQGGLETQYF

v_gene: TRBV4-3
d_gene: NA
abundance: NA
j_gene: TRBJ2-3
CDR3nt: TGCGCCAGCAGCCGAACTACAGGGCCTAGCACAGATACGCAGTATTTT
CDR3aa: CASSRTTGPSTDTQYF

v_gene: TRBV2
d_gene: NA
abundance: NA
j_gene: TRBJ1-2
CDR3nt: TGTGCCAGCATATTTGAGGGGGACTATGGCTACACCTTC
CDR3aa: CASIFEGDYGYTF

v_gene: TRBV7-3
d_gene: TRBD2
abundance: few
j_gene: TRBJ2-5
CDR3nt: TGTGCCAGCAGCTTAATTCAGGTCCCGGGAGGGCAAGAGACCCAGTACTTC
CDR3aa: CASSLIQVPGGQETQYF

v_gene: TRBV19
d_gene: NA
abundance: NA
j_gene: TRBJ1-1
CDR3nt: TGTGCCAGTAGCGAAAGGTCGGGGAACACTGAAGCTTTCTTT
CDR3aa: CASSERSGNTEAFF

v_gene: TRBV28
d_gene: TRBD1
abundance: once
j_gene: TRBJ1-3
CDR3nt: TGTGCCAGCGGCCGGGACAGGAACTCTGGAAACACCATATATTTT
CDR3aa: CASGRDRNSGNTIYF

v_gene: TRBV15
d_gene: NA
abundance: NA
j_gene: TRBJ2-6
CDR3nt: TGTGCCACCAGCATTGGTAGCAACTCTGGGGCCAACGTCCTGACTTTC
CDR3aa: CATSIGSNSGANVLTF

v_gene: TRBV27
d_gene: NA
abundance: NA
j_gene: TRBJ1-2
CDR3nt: TGTGCCAGCAGTTTAGTCGGGGGGGGAGGCTACACCTTC
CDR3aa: CASSLVGGGGYTF

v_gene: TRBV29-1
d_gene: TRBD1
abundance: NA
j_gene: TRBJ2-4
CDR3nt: TGCAGCGTCAGACAGGGTCTAGCCAAAAACATTCAGTACTTC
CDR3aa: CSVRQGLAKNIQYF

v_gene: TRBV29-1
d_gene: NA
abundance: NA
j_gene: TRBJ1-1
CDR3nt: TGCAGCGTTGAACTTAGTAGACAGTACACTGAAGCTTTCTTT
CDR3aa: CSVELSRQYTEAFF

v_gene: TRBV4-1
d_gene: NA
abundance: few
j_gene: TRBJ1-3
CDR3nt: TGCGCCAGCAGCCAAACAAGGGAGCCTGGAAACACCATATATTTT
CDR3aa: CASSQTREPGNTIYF

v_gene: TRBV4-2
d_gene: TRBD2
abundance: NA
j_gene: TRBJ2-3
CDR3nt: TGTGCCAGCAGCCAAGTCGGGACTAGCGGGACCATTAGCACAGATACGCAGTATTTT
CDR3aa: CASSQVGTSGTISTDTQYF

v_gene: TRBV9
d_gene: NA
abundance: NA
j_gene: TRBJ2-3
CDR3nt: TGTGCCAGCAGCGCTTACAGGGAAGATACGCAGTATTTT
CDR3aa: CASSAYREDTQYF

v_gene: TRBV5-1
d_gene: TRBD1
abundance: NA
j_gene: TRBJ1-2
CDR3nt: TGCGCCAGCAGCGCCGGGACAGGGACCCTTCTTGGTGGCTACCCCTTC
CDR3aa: CASSAGTGTLLGGYPF

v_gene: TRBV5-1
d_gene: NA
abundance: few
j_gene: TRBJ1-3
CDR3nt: TGCGCCAGCAGCTTCGACAGTCCTTCATCTGGAAACACCATATATTTT
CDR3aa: CASSFDSPSSGNTIYF

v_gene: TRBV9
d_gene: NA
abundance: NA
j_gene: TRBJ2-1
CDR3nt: TGTGCCAGCAGCGTACCCCAGGGAAGCCTCGATGAGCAGTTCTTC
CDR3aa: CASSVPQGSLDEQFF